The clone carrying this T cell receptor beta chain was seen just once. No antigen is known for it. This sample is drawn from a study of cytomegalovirus exposure and HLA in healthy donors. V dropped 3 bases and J dropped 4; count of bases not matched to a gene: 12. This CDR3 has 16 residues. Germline V gives CDR1 GTSNPN, CDR2 SVGIG (reference sequence). General study points: The authors later linked a missense DCLRE1C variant to TCR beta V- and J-gene trimming. Cytomegalovirus-associated status was assigned to about 160 TCR beta chains.

The PCR made use of 60 Vbeta and 13 Jbeta primers. The repertoire was sequenced with immunoSEQ multiplex PCR; TCRdb's copy has only in-frame clones and lacks some. The sample carries 90,000 to 150,000 clones, under 85% recorded once. The specimen was PBMCs. The rearrangement links TRBV30 to TRBJ1-3, with 7 nucleotides matching TRBD1. This receptor was taken from a man aged 35-49 years in good health and CMV-seropositive. The DNA for the CDR3 is TGTGCCTGGAGCCCGAAACAGGGGTGGTTAGGAAACACCATATATTTT. Translated, it gives CAWSPKQGWLGNTIYF.